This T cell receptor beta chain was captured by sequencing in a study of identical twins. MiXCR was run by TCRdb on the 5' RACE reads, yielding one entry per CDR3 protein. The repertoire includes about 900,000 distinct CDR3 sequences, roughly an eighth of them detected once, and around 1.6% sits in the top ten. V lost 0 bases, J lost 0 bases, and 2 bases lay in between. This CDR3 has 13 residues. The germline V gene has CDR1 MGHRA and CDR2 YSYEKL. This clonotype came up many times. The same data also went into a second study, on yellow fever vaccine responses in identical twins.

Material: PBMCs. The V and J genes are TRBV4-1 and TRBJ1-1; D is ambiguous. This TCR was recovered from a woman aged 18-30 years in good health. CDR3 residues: CASSQELNTEAFF. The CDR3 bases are TGCGCCAGCAGCCAAGAATTGAACACTGAAGCTTTCTTT.